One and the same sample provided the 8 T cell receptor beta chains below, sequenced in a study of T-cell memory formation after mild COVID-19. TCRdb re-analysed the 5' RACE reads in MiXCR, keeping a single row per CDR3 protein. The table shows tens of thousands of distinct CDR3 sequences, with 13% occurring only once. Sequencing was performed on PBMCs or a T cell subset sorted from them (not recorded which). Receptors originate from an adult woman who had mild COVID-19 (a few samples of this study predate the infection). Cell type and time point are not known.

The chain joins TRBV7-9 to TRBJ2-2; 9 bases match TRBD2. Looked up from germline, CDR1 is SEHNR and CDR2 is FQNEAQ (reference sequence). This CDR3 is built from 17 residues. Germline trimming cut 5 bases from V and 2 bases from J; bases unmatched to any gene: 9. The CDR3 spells CASSPPLAGANTGELFF. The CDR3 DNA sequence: TGTGCCAGCAGCCCTCCCTTAGCGGGGGCAAACACCGGGGAGCTGTTTTTT.

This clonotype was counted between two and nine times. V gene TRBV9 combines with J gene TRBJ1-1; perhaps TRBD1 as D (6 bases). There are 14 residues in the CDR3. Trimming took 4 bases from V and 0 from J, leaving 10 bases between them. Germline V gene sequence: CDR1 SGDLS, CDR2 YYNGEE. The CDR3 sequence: CASSPRQVNTEAFF. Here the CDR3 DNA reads TGTGCCAGCAGCCCTCGACAGGTGAACACTGAAGCTTTCTTT.

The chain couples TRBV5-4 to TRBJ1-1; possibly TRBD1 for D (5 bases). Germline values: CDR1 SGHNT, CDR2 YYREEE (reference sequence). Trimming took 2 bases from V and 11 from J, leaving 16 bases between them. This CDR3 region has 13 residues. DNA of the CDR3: TGTGCCAGCAGCTTAGGGGCCTCCAGAGGGGCTTTCTTT. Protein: CASSLGASRGAFF.

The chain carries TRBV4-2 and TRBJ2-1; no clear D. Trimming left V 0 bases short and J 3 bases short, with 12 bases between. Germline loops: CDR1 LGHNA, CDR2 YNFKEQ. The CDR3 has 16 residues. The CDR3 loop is CASSQDLGVSYNEQFF. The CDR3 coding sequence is TGTGCCAGCAGCCAAGATTTGGGCGTCAGCTACAATGAGCAGTTCTTC.

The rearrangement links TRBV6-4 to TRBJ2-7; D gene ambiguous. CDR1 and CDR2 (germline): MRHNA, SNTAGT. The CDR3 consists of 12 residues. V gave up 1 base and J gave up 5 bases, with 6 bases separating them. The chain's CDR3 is CASSDYGNEQYF. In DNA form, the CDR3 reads TGTGCCAGCAGTGACTATGGTAACGAGCAGTACTTC.

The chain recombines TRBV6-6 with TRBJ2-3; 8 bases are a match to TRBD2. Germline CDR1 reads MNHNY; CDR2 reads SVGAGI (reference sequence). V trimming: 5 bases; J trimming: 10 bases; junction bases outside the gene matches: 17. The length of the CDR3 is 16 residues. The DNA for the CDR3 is TGTGCCAGCAGTCCTCTCTTGGGACTAGAGGGGTACGCGCAGTATTTT. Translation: CASSPLLGLEGYAQYF.

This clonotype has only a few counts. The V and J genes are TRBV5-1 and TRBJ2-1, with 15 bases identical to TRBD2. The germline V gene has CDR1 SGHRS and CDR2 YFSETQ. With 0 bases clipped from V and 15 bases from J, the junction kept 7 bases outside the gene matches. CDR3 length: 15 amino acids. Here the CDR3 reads CASSLDRTSGGAWFF. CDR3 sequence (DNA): TGCGCCAGCAGCTTGGATCGGACTAGCGGGGGGGCCTGGTTCTTC.

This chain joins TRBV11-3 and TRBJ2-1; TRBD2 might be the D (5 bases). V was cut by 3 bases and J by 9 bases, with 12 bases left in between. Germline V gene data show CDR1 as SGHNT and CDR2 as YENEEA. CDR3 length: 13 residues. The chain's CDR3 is CASSFSSRGEQFF. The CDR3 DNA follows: TGTGCCAGCAGCTTTTCCAGCCGGGGTGAGCAGTTCTTC.